Shown below are 13 T cell receptor beta chains from a single sample sequenced in a study of T cells in Graves' hyperthyroidism and ophthalmopathy. TCR beta CDR3 regions were amplified from RNA transcripts. A set of HTBI primers served as the primers for a first-round RT-PCR of the TCR CDR3. TCRdb reprocessed the multiplex PCR reads with MiXCR, giving one entry per CDR3 protein. The sample lists over 650,000 distinct CDR3 sequences; less than 20% were seen once. The sequenced sample consisted of blood. Every receptor here comes from a man younger than 35 with Graves' hyperthyroidism.

This clonotype came up many times. The CDR3 is CASSKTSGRTYEQYF. CDR3 DNA: TGTGCCAGCAGTAAGACTAGCGGGAGAACCTACGAGCAGTACTTC. The chain links TRBV12-3 or TRBV12-4 to TRBJ2-7; 12 bases fit TRBD2. The CDR3 is 15 residues long. The ends lost 5 bases at V and 2 bases at J; junction bases unmatched: 4.

About this clonotype: Being one base from a much bigger clone, this may be a read error. V gene TRBV30 combines with J gene TRBJ2-3; TRBD2 agrees at 8 bases. This CDR3 contains 13 residues. From germline, CDR1 is GTSNPN and CDR2 SVGIG (reference sequence). The V gene end was trimmed by 8 bases and the J gene end by 2 bases; junction bases not matched to a gene: 6. The CDR3 reads CAGEREPTDTQYF. The CDR3, as DNA: TGTGCCGGTGAGCGGGAGCCCACAGATACGCAGTATTTT.

There are many counts of this clonotype. The chain has TRBV28 and TRBJ2-7; D is uncertain. V was clipped by 4 bases and J by 0 bases, with 10 bases between them. This CDR3 contains 14 residues. Germline CDR1 MDHEN, CDR2 SYDVKM. The CDR3 sequence: CASSSRWSSYEQYF. CDR3 DNA sequence: TGTGCCAGCAGTTCCCGGTGGAGCTCCTACGAGCAGTACTTC.

This chain uses TRBV12-3 or TRBV12-4 with TRBJ1-6; TRBD1 matches at 7 bases. The CDR3 sequence is 15 residues long. With 7 bases clipped from V and 7 bases from J, the junction kept 10 bases outside the gene matches. CDR3 sequence (DNA): TGTGCCAGCACCTCGGGGCAGGGGGGGAATTCACCCCTCCACTTT. It yields the protein CASTSGQGGNSPLHF.

The rearrangement links TRBV27 to TRBJ2-4, with 14 bases aligning to TRBD2. The CDR3 loop spans 15 amino acids. Germline V gene data show CDR1 as MNHEY and CDR2 as SMNVEV (reference sequence). Unmatched junction bases numbered 4, after V lost 5 bases and J lost 7 bases. CDR3 DNA: TGTGCCAGCAGTGATGGGACTAGCGGGAGTAACATTCAGTACTTC. It codes for CASSDGTSGSNIQYF.

Ten or more counts support this clonotype. As the CDR3 is not closed by the conserved phenylalanine or tryptophan, this likely results from a read error. The chain joins TRBV30 to TRBJ2-7, with no clear D. The length of the CDR3 is 14 residues. Germline CDR1 reads GTSNPN; CDR2 reads SVGIG (reference sequence). The V end lost 4 bases, the J end lost 2 bases, and 15 bases lay between the germline ends. In nucleotides, the CDR3 is TGTGCCTGGAAGGCGATAGGCTCTACCTACGAGCAGTACCTC. Protein product: CAWKAIGSTYEQYL.

V and J are TRBV7-9 and TRBJ2-7; 10 nucleotides line up with TRBD2. The CDR3 is made up of 15 amino acids. With V trimmed by 5 bases and J by 6 bases, 10 bases remained unmatched. Germline CDR1 is SEHNR and CDR2 is FQNEAQ (reference sequence). The CDR3 sequence is CASSPSGSSPGEQYF. The CDR3 coding sequence is TGTGCCAGCAGCCCTAGCGGGAGCTCCCCCGGCGAGCAGTACTTC.

The sample holds many counts of this clonotype. V usage is TRBV10-3 and J usage is TRBJ2-5; 9 bases match TRBD2. Germline CDR1 reads ENHRY; CDR2 reads SYGVKD. The CDR3 consists of 16 residues. This CDR3 is CASSIGASGIQETQYF. CDR3 nucleotide sequence: TGTGCTTCATCGATAGGGGCTAGCGGGATCCAAGAGACCCAGTACTTC.

As for this clonotype: A junction end diverges from the germline sequence, so it may reflect a read error. The genes are TRBV11-3 and TRBJ2-2, with D perhaps matching TRBD2 (5 bases). Germline V gives CDR1 SGHNT, CDR2 YENEEA. The CDR3 has 18 residues. CDR3 DNA sequence: TGTGCCACCAGCTTAGATTTCGGGCCCTACCGGGGCACCGGGGAGCTGTTTTTT. It specifies CATSLDFGPYRGTGELFF.

Only one count was recorded for this clonotype. V is TRBV4-1 and J is TRBJ1-5, with TRBD1 matching 7 bases. The V and J ends lost 0 bases and 0 bases, in that order; junction bases with no gene match: 5. Germline lookup yields CDR1 MGHRA and CDR2 YSYEKL. CDR3 length: 17 amino acids. The CDR3 bases are TGCGCCAGCAGCCAAGAGGGACAGTTCTATAGCAATCAGCCCCAGCATTTT. Protein product: CASSQEGQFYSNQPQHF.

This clonotype was seen a handful of times. J is TRBJ2-2 and V is TRBV12-5, with D hard to call. Germline lookup yields CDR1 LGHNT and CDR2 FRNRAP. V was pared by 1 base and J by 7 bases, with 7 bases between. This CDR3 has 13 amino acids. CDR3 DNA sequence: TGTGCTAGTGGTTTGGGACATAACGGGGAGCTGTTTTTT. Its protein product is CASGLGHNGELFF.

There are many counts of this clonotype. This chain connects TRBV12-5 to TRBJ2-3; 7 bases agree with TRBD2. The CDR3 runs 15 residues. V was pared by 5 bases and J by 3 bases, with 8 bases of the junction left unmatched. CDR1 and CDR2 (germline): LGHNT, FRNRAP. The CDR3 DNA reads TGTGCTAGTGGTCTCCCTGGCGGGAGTACAGATACGCAGTATTTT. Amino acid sequence: CASGLPGGSTDTQYF. Full variable domain (rest looked up from reference TRBV12-5 and TRBJ2-3): DARVTQTPRHKVTEMGQEVTMRCQPILGHNTVFWYRQTMMQGLELLAYFRNRAPLDDSGMPKDRFSAEMPDATLATLKIQPSEPRDSAVYFCASGLPGGSTDTQYFGPGTRLTVL.

CDR3 sequence (DNA): TGTGCCAGCAGCCTGACCGGGACTGGCAATGAGCAGTTCTTC. Translating it yields CASSLTGTGNEQFF. The V call is TRBV7-8, the J call TRBJ2-1; perhaps TRBD2 as D (6 bases). The CDR3 is made up of 14 amino acids. Looked up from germline, CDR1 is SGHVS and CDR2 is FQNEAQ. V was pared by 5 bases and J by 6 bases, with 14 bases between.